The sequence of this T cell receptor beta chain was determined in a study of control samples from healthy donors and cancer patients. In this sample, this clone turned up a few times. Here immunoSEQ multiplex PCR was the method, and the copy in TCRdb shows in-frame clones only, minus some. The sample has around 77,000 clones, around 92% seen once. The sequenced sample was blood. The sequence was obtained from a woman aged 60-75 years in good health.

DNA for the CDR3: TGCGCCAGCGGTAGCGGGAGGGCCTTCACCGGGGAGCTGTTTTTT. Residues: CASGSGRAFTGELFF. This chain links TRBV10-2 with TRBJ2-2; 11 bases fit TRBD2. Trimming at V came to 8 bases and at J to 4 bases, leaving 6 bases not matched to a gene. CDR1 is WSHSY, CDR2 SAAADI, per germline. The CDR3 totals 15 residues.